This TCR beta chain was obtained from a study of T cells in tumors after PD-1 blockade. Background on the study: Mean per blood sample: some 120,000 templates (roughly 21,000-270,000), approximately 40,000 unique clonotypes.

Data came from immunoSEQ multiplex PCR; TCRdb stores just in-frame clones and leaves some out. This sample has tens of thousands of clones, with roughly two thirds found just once. Losses at the gene ends were 3 bases for V and 5 bases for J; bases not matched to a gene: 9. Germline assignment: CDR1 SQVTM and CDR2 ANQGSEA. The CDR3 has 15 residues. The specimen comprised PBMCs, sampled after anti-PD-1 treatment. The sequence derives from a human donor with basal cell carcinoma. The chain uses TRBV29-1 and TRBJ2-1; 8 nucleotides line up with TRBD1. CDR3 sequence: CSVEAPGGPDNEQFF. Written as DNA, the CDR3 is TGCAGCGTTGAGGCGCCAGGGGGCCCGGACAATGAGCAGTTCTTC.